Below, 2 T cell receptor beta chains from the same sample are listed, as sequenced in a study of T cells in women clearing cervical HPV infection (dated by TCRdb to 2016 to 2019). Library construction relied on the immunoSEQ multiplex PCR assay. Drawn from immuneACCESS, this table holds only the in-frame rearrangements with V and J called that TCRdb kept. Clones are partly lost; checked studies trace under half to an unresolved V gene and leave the rest unexplained. This sample's clone table shows roughly 42,000 clones. Together, the top ten hold approximately 4.8% of the sample. The sample comprised blood buffy coat. The receptor source for this set is a woman between 18 and 69 years old with a cervical HPV16 infection that either progressed to CIN3+ or cleared (not recorded which).

Note on this clone: The read stops 3 residues short of the end of the CDR3; the missing end is completed from the germline J gene. The chain recombines TRBV19 with TRBJ2-2; D is ambiguous. This CDR3 has 14 amino acids. V was clipped by 6 bases and J by 1 base, with 9 bases between them. CDR1 LNHDA and CDR2 SQIVND come from the germline V gene (reference sequence). CDR3 sequence: CASRAGLNTGELFF. The CDR3 bases that were read are TGTGCCAGTAGGGCTGGTTTGAACACCGGGGAG.

Of note for this clone: The CDR3 goes on 3 residues after the read ends, and that part is filled in from the germline J gene. The gene calls are TRBV19 and TRBJ2-5, with 8 bases fitting TRBD2. The CDR3 runs to 15 residues. J was trimmed by 1 base and V by 1 base; bases with no gene match: 2. The V gene's germline CDR1 is LNHDA and CDR2 SQIVND (reference sequence). CDR3 loop: CASSIGGGLQETQYF. CDR3 DNA, as far as it was read: TGTGCCAGTAGTATAGGCGGGGGGCTCCAAGAGACC.